This record looks at one T cell receptor (beta chain) sequence and its context. Which antigen it targets is not known. One base away there is no much larger clone; base qualities are not given. The immunoSEQ Assay was used to immunosequence TCRbeta CDR3 regions from genomic DNA. Before high-throughput sequencing, the genomic DNA was amplified using bias-controlled multiplex PCR. Turning to the authors' computational methods: To quantify the absolute abundance of each unique TCRbeta CDR3 region, the sequences were collapsed and filtered. Clonality, defined as 1 minus Pielou's evenness, was calculated using productive rearrangements only. Clones with significantly greater frequencies in on-treatment versus baseline samples were identified using a previously published method. The table was pulled from immuneACCESS by TCRdb, which kept in-frame rearrangements only. Such tables lose some clones; where checked, under half of the loss comes from unresolved V genes, and the rest has no known cause. V and J calls and clone size come straight from that table; D and trimming were deduced from the DNA. The sample table shows fewer than 35,000 clones, and around 88% are seen once. About a fifth of the sample is taken by the ten largest.

The data belong to a study of sequential checkpoint blockade in melanoma (dated 2019 in TCRdb). A note on the overall study: In a 1:1 randomization, patients received either first-line nivolumab then ipilimumab (arm A) or ipilimumab then nivolumab (arm B). Maintenance nivolumab came after both trial sequences. Study-level results and caveats: Validation of the response-prediction model combining TCR metrics and mutation burden is needed in larger, independent patient cohorts.

The treatment or condition label, as the study defines it: randomized to nivolumab then ipilimumab (arm A) or the reverse (arm B). Prior DNA-damaging chemotherapy had not been received by any trial patient. A FACS Aria II flow cytometer was used to sort live CD3+CD8+ cells that were negative for CD19 and CD56 from thawed PBMCs. CheckMate 064, a randomized, open-label phase II trial of sequential checkpoint blockade, was the source of the samples, all of which came from patients with melanoma. Leukapheresis was used to collect peripheral blood mononuclear cells, which were then purified with Ficoll-Paque and frozen in human serum with roughly 10% DMSO. Purity of sorted blood CD3+CD8+ cells was verified at >95% immediately after sorting, followed by DNA extraction. Looking up the germline V gene yields CDR1 ENHRY and CDR2 SYGVKD. Relative to germline, V is 2 bases shorter and J is 2 bases shorter, with 17 bases between their ends. The CDR3 goes from the cysteine to the phenylalanine over 17 residues. The entry retains the CDR3 DNA only, 51 bases that are in frame from base 1.

The rearrangement combines TRBV10-3 with TRBJ2-3, with the D gene too uncertain to name. The sequence was obtained from a human donor with melanoma. This material consisted of CD8+ T cells sorted from blood (inferred from file names), taken from a patient given nivolumab and ipilimumab in sequence. The DNA sequence follows: TGTGCCATCAGTGAGCTCCCCTTCGCGCGGAACACAGATACGCAGTATTTT. Its protein product is CAISELPFARNTDTQYF.